This is a list of T cell receptor beta chains from one sample in a study of T cell clonotyping in hematopoietic cell transplantation. Clones were sequenced by immunoSEQ multiplex PCR, and TCRdb holds only the in-frame ones, with some missing. The sample has more than 40,000 clones; 95% are singletons. Material for sequencing was peripheral blood mononuclear cells. The receptors originated from a man younger than 40 in good health. Some clones in this sample may be carry-over from other donors' samples. Both conserved end residues are part of each CDR3. The D gene is left open where the match is weak. Not all rows give a size; the values are once, few, many and, for expanded clones, a class.

>TRBD1|TRBV5-1|TRBJ2-3|-
CASSARDRGQGDTQYF
TGCGCCAGCAGCGCACGGGACAGGGGGCAGGGAGATACGCAGTATTTT
>-|TRBV7-6|TRBJ2-3|-
CASSLPLDPRQYF
TGTGCCAGCAGCTTACCGCTAGATCCTCGGCAGTATTTT
>-|TRBV5-4|TRBJ1-2|-
CASSLGSGGDSNGYTF
TGTGCCAGCAGCTTAGGATCAGGAGGGGATTCAAATGGCTACACCTTC
>-|TRBV19|TRBJ1-1|-
CASSIGRQKRLNTEAFF
TGTGCCAGTAGTATCGGGCGGCAAAAACGGTTGAACACTGAAGCTTTCTTT
>-|TRBV6-5|TRBJ2-1|-
CASSYSRGPAGEQFF
TGTGCCAGCAGTTACTCGCGGGGACCCGCGGGTGAGCAGTTCTTC
>-|TRBV4-1|TRBJ1-1|-
CASSPRGGMVTEAFF
TGCGCCAGCAGCCCGAGAGGGGGTATGGTCACTGAAGCTTTCTTT
>-|TRBV7-9|TRBJ1-3|-
CASSLGPDPSSGNTIYF
TGTGCCAGCAGCTTAGGCCCTGACCCGAGCTCTGGAAACACCATATATTTT
>-|TRBV9|TRBJ2-5|-
CASSVRDRGGEQTQYF
TGTGCCAGCAGCGTACGAGATAGGGGGGGCGAACAGACCCAGTACTTC
>TRBD1|TRBV4-1|TRBJ1-2|-
CASRHLLPRTGIYGYTF
TGCGCCAGCAGACACCTCCTACCCCGGACAGGGATCTATGGCTACACCTTC
>-|TRBV7-8|TRBJ2-3|-
CASSLDGIVEADTQYF
TGTGCCAGCAGCTTAGACGGCATTGTCGAGGCGGATACGCAGTATTTT
>-|TRBV11-2|TRBJ2-5|-
CASSQPPERETQYF
TGTGCCAGCAGCCAACCTCCGGAAAGGGAGACCCAGTACTTC
>-|TRBV5-1|TRBJ1-1|-
CASSLDTGIVPFF
TGCGCCAGCAGCTTGGATACAGGGATCGTTCCTTTCTTT
>-|TRBV6-1|TRBJ1-2|-
CASTTSRVVIYGYTF
TGTGCCAGCACTACAAGCAGGGTGGTCATCTATGGCTACACCTTC
>TRBD2|TRBV7-8|TRBJ2-7|-
CASSPRRTSGTYEQYF
TGTGCCAGCAGCCCCCGGAGAACTAGCGGCACCTACGAGCAGTACTTC
>-|TRBV19|TRBJ1-2|-
CASSPHIETNYGYTF
TGTGCCAGTAGTCCACACATAGAAACTAACTATGGCTACACCTTC
>TRBD2|TRBV4-2|TRBJ2-1|-
CASSQDNTAGAGNEQFF
TGTGCCAGCAGCCAAGATAACACAGCGGGAGCGGGGAATGAGCAGTTCTTC
>-|TRBV5-4|TRBJ2-1|-
CASSRGANEQFF
TGTGCCAGCTCTCGAGGGGCCAATGAGCAGTTCTTC
>-|TRBV6-5|TRBJ2-2|few
CASSYGDNTGELFF
TGTGCCAGCAGTTATGGAGATAACACCGGGGAGCTGTTTTTT
>TRBD1|TRBV28|TRBJ1-1|-
CASNGQGAYENTEAFF
TGTGCCAGCAACGGGCAGGGGGCTTATGAGAACACTGAAGCTTTCTTT
>-|TRBV5-6|TRBJ1-4|-
CASTYSIGGLEKLFF
TGTGCCAGCACCTACTCAATTGGGGGTCTCGAAAAACTGTTTTTT
>TRBD1|TRBV11-2|TRBJ1-2|-
CASSSGQNYGYTF
TGTGCCAGCAGCTCGGGACAGAACTATGGCTACACCTTC
>-|TRBV16|TRBJ1-1|-
CASSQAGVNTEAFF
TGTGCCAGCAGCCAAGCCGGGGTGAACACTGAAGCTTTCTTT
>TRBD1|TRBV27|TRBJ2-7|-
CASSPGTGYYEQYF
TGTGCCAGCAGTCCCGGGACAGGGTACTACGAGCAGTACTTC
>-|TRBV6-5|TRBJ2-2|-
CASSKRTVNTGELFF
TGTGCCAGCAGTAAACGGACCGTTAACACCGGGGAGCTGTTTTTT
>-|TRBV19|TRBJ2-7|-
CASSPRQDFYEQYF
TGTGCCAGTAGTCCGAGACAGGACTTCTACGAGCAGTACTTC
>TRBD1|TRBV19|TRBJ1-2|-
CASRRTGRGYTF
TGTGCCAGTCGAAGGACAGGGAGGGGCTACACCTTC
>-|TRBV11-2|TRBJ1-2|-
CASSPGTPYGYTF
TGTGCCAGCAGCCCTGGGACACCCTATGGCTACACCTTC
>TRBD2|TRBV10-3|TRBJ2-3|-
CATRLAEPPDTQYF
TGTGCCACCCGACTAGCGGAGCCCCCAGATACGCAGTATTTT
>-|TRBV6-5|TRBJ1-2|-
CASSPRGRAYGYTF
TGTGCCAGCAGCCCACGAGGCAGGGCCTATGGCTACACCTTC
>-|TRBV6-1|TRBJ2-1|-
CASNSLALPYNEQFF
TGTGCCAGCAACTCCCTAGCGCTCCCCTACAATGAGCAGTTCTTC
>-|TRBV19|TRBJ1-1|-
CASGIHRGAEAFF
TGTGCCAGCGGTATACACCGGGGGGCTGAAGCTTTCTTT
>TRBD2|TRBV6-5|TRBJ2-1|-
CASSSLGGFYNEQFF
TGTGCCAGCAGTTCCCTGGGAGGGTTTTACAATGAGCAGTTCTTC
>-|TRBV9|TRBJ1-1|-
CASSADSSTTEAFF
TGTGCCAGCAGCGCCGACTCCTCCACCACTGAAGCTTTCTTT
>-|TRBV4-3|TRBJ1-1|-
CASSQDGLGAFF
TGCGCCAGCAGCCAAGACGGGTTGGGGGCTTTCTTT
>TRBD1|TRBV19|TRBJ1-5|-
CASSIDLGTGLQPQHF
TGTGCCAGTAGTATAGACTTGGGGACAGGGCTCCAGCCCCAGCATTTT
>-|TRBV7-2|TRBJ2-7|-
CASSLIGESEQYF
TGTGCCAGCAGCTTGATTGGAGAAAGCGAGCAGTACTTC
>-|TRBV27|TRBJ1-1|-
CASSLRRARGLNTEAFF
TGTGCCAGCAGTTTACGGAGGGCCCGAGGTCTAAACACTGAAGCTTTCTTT
>TRBD2|TRBV6-4|TRBJ2-3|-
CASSDGTSGADTQYF
TGTGCCAGCAGTGACGGGACTAGCGGGGCAGATACGCAGTATTTT
>-|TRBV4-2|TRBJ2-7|-
CASSQDFREDEQYF
TGTGCCAGCAGCCAAGACTTCAGGGAGGACGAGCAGTACTTC
>-|TRBV5-1|TRBJ2-3|-
CASRKAGSFTDTQYF
TGCGCCAGCAGGAAGGCGGGCAGTTTCACAGATACGCAGTATTTT
>-|TRBV14|TRBJ2-5|once
CASSQARTGRVKETQYF
TGTGCCAGCAGCCAAGCCCGGACAGGGAGGGTGAAAGAGACCCAGTACTTC
>-|TRBV9|TRBJ1-4|-
CASSVGVEGSEKLFF
TGTGCCAGCAGCGTAGGTGTAGAGGGGAGCGAAAAACTGTTTTTT
>-|TRBV19|TRBJ2-6|-
CASSIHGGISGANVLTF
TGTGCCAGTAGTATACATGGAGGGATCTCTGGGGCCAACGTCCTGACTTTC
>TRBD2|TRBV9|TRBJ2-7|-
CASSVESSGYEQYF
TGTGCCAGCAGCGTAGAATCTAGCGGCTACGAGCAGTACTTC
>TRBD2|TRBV7-9|TRBJ2-7|-
CASSFGVGGAYEQYF
TGTGCCAGCAGCTTTGGGGTTGGGGGGGCCTACGAGCAGTACTTC
>-|TRBV10-1|TRBJ1-6|-
CASSEWNSPLHF
TGCGCCAGCAGTGAATGGAATTCACCCCTCCACTTT
>-|TRBV15|TRBJ2-1|-
CATSRSLGSPNEQFF
TGTGCCACCAGCAGAAGTCTAGGTAGCCCCAATGAGCAGTTCTTC
>TRBD2|TRBV19|TRBJ2-2|-
CASSSGLGLPGELFF
TGTGCCAGTAGTTCGGGACTAGGGCTACCAGGGGAGCTGTTTTTT
>-|TRBV2|TRBJ2-7|-
CARGSDRTEQYF
TGTGCCAGAGGATCAGACAGAACCGAGCAGTACTTC
>-|TRBV19|TRBJ1-1|-
CASIRSPRALREAFF
TGTGCCAGTATCCGATCCCCCAGGGCCCTGAGAGAAGCTTTCTTT